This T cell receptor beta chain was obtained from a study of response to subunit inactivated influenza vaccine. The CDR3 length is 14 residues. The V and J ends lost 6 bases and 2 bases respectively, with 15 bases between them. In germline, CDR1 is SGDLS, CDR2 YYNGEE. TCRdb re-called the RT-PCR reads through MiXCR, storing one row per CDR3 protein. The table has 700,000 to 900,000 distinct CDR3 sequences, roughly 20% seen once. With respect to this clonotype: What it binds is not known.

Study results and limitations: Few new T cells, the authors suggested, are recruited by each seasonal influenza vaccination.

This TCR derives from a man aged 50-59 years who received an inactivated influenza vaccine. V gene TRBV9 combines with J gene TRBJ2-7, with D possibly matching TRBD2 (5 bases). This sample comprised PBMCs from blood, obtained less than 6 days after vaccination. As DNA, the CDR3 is TGTGCCAGCACCTCCAGCGGAGATACCTACGAGCAGTACTTC. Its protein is CASTSSGDTYEQYF. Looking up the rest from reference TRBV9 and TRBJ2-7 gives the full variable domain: DSGVTQTPKHLITATGQRVTLRCSPRSGDLSVYWYQQSLDQGLQFLIQYYNGEERAKGNILERFSAQQFPDLHSELNLSSLELGDSALYFCASTSSGDTYEQYFGPGTRLTVT.